This TCR beta chain was observed in a study of blood T cells in healthy people across ages. General study points: Naive and antigen-experienced cells could not be conclusively compared, given unsorted PBMCs.

A sample-barcoded 5' primer and a J-beta primer mix were used in a second PCR of roughly 7 to 11 cycles. Each CDR3 protein gets one entry after TCRdb re-called the 5' RACE reads with MiXCR. Of approximately 760,000 distinct CDR3 sequences listed, approximately 25% are singletons. In regard to this clonotype: Its target is not known.

The CDR3 runs 15 residues. Germline CDR1 SGHVS, CDR2 FNYEAQ. The V end was cut by 5 bases, the J end by 10 bases, with 21 bases between. This sample also belongs to another study, concerning T cells of mothers and their children.

Material for sequencing was blood. The TCR sequence derives from a boy between 10 and 17 years old in good health. The chain combines TRBV7-6 with TRBJ2-1; possibly TRBD2 for D (6 bases). This CDR3 reads CASSPSGGQRVEQFF. The CDR3 coding sequence is TGTGCCAGCAGCCCCAGTGGAGGCCAGCGGGTGGAGCAGTTCTTC.